This TCR beta chain was captured in a study of T cells in women clearing cervical HPV infection. Study summary: Case blood drawn at lesion detection; control blood after infection cleared. With HLA typing for only a few women, HLA confounding remains possible.

About this clone itself: The read finishes 3 residues shy of the CDR3 end, and the germline J gene is used to complete it.

Produced via immunoSEQ multiplex PCR; TCRdb's table is partial and in-frame only. The table for this sample gives 35,000 to 45,000 clones. The CDR3 extends over 13 amino acids. V gave up 8 bases and J gave up 4 bases, with 11 bases separating them. Germline assignment: CDR1 SNHLY and CDR2 FYNNEI. Sequences were obtained from blood buffy coat. The sequence was obtained from a woman aged 18-70 years with a cervical HPV16 infection that either progressed to CIN3+ or cleared (not recorded which). The J gene is TRBJ2-2, the V gene TRBV2; D is uncertain. The covered CDR3 bases are TGTGCCAGCGAAGGTACCCTCACCGGGGAG. It is translated as CASEGTLTGE. The whole CDR3 sequence is CASEGTLTGELFF.